This T cell receptor (beta chain) was sequenced for a study of T-cell reconstitution after alpha-beta-depleted transplantation in children. General observations from the study: T-cell counts and diversity at one year following transplant were attributed mainly to newly produced T cells. About two months after transplant, alpha-beta T cells reportedly came from several hundred expanded graft clones. Day-60 TCRbeta diversity that was high in some patients was derived from surviving recipient T cells and thymic progenitors.

Per the germline V gene, CDR1 is DFQATT and CDR2 is SNEGSKA (reference sequence). Trimming removed 0 bases from V and 5 bases from J, with 14 bases in between. The CDR3 is made up of 15 amino acids. The TCRbeta library was prepared with unique molecular identifiers. TCRdb itself ran the PCR reads through MiXCR, one entry per CDR3 protein. The sample has approximately 97,000 distinct CDR3 sequences, around 7.8% seen once. In regard to this clonotype: What it binds is not known.

The clonotype originates from a boy younger than 10 with acute lymphoblastic leukemia, due to receive a stem cell transplant. The source was PBMCs, collected before TCRalphabeta/CD19-depleted stem cell transplant. This chain uses TRBV20-1 with TRBJ2-1, with a possible D match to TRBD2 (6 bases). This chain's CDR3 is CSARDQGWGDNEQFF. The CDR3 DNA reads as TGCAGTGCTAGAGATCAGGGCTGGGGGGACAATGAGCAGTTCTTC.